One and the same sample provided the 19 T cell receptor beta chains below, sequenced in a study of OX40 agonist ivuxolimab in advanced cancers. Receptor amplification or capture employed the immunoSEQ multiplex PCR assay. TCRdb mirrors the immuneACCESS table, restricted to in-frame sequences. Some clones are absent from its copies; in checked studies, under half trace to an unresolved V gene, and the reason for the others is unknown. In all, the sample holds tens of thousands of clones, and about 85% of those were seen once. The ten biggest clones cover 5.9% of the sample. The sequenced sample was CD4+ or CD8+ T cells sorted from blood, obtained in a trial of the OX40 agonist ivuxolimab. These receptors came from an adult with an advanced solid tumor such as melanoma, head and neck, liver or kidney cancer.

For this clone: The DNA is left out, because the CDR3 cannot be placed on it with certainty; the CDR3 is given as TCRdb lists it. The chain recombines TRBV10-3 with TRBJ1-5. The CDR3 region is 15 residues in length, termini included. Germline CDR1 is ENHRY and CDR2 is SYGVKD. The CDR3 sequence: CASSSSPRFPQPQHF.

This chain uses TRBV19 with TRBJ1-1, with 8 bases fitting TRBD1. Losses at the gene ends were 7 bases for V and 1 base for J; bases not matched to a gene: 5. Germline V lookup: CDR1 LNHDA, CDR2 SQIVND (reference sequence). This CDR3 has 14 residues. The CDR3 spells CASIGQGQNTEAFF. DNA of the CDR3: TGTGCCAGTATCGGACAGGGACAGAACACTGAAGCTTTCTTT.

Only a few counts were recorded for this clone. The gene calls are TRBV6-6 and TRBJ1-1, with no clear D. This CDR3 region has 12 residues. Deletions cut 3 bases from V and 11 bases from J, with 13 bases between. Germline V CDR1 and CDR2: MNHNY, SVGAGI (reference sequence). For the CDR3, the DNA is TGTGCCAGCAGTTATCAGGCTTCGCCGGCTTTCTTT. As protein: CASSYQASPAFF.

V usage is TRBV11-2 and J usage is TRBJ1-6; D possibly corresponds to TRBD1 (5 bases). Germline CDR1 is SGHAT and CDR2 is FQNNGV. The CDR3 runs to 14 residues. The V and J ends lost 5 bases and 7 bases respectively, with 12 bases between them. For the CDR3, the DNA is TGTGCCAGCAGCAGCCGCTGGGGGAATTCACCCCTCCACTTT. Its protein product is CASSSRWGNSPLHF.

This clone was counted a few times. One end of the junction varies from germline; a read error may be responsible. This chain joins TRBV28 and TRBJ1-6; D call uncertain. The CDR3 contains 11 residues. Germline V gene data show CDR1 as MDHEN and CDR2 as SYDVKM. The DNA of the CDR3 is TGTGCACGACTAGGTAATACACCCCTCCACTTT. Its protein product is CARLGNTPLHF.

The chain has TRBV7-2 and TRBJ1-1; no clear D. This CDR3 region has 14 residues. Per the germline V gene, CDR1 is SGHTA and CDR2 is FQGNSA. V was trimmed by 2 bases and J by 4 bases, leaving 11 bases between them. CDR3 protein: CASSLIGSRTEAFF. In DNA, the CDR3 is TGTGCCAGCAGCTTAATCGGGAGTCGCACTGAAGCTTTCTTT.

Turning to this clone: A read error may account for a junction end that differs from germline. This chain uses TRBV18 with TRBJ1-2, with D uncertain. This CDR3 region has 17 residues. In germline, CDR1 is KGHSH, CDR2 LQKENI. CDR3 loop: CASSSPTSDGESRGYTF. DNA of the CDR3: TGTGCCAGCTCATCACCTACTTCGGACGGGGAATCGCGGGGCTACACCTTC.

This clone was seen a single time. The J gene is TRBJ1-2, the V gene TRBV18; tentatively, D is TRBD1 (5 bases). Per the germline V gene, CDR1 is KGHSH and CDR2 is LQKENI. This CDR3 comprises 14 residues. The germline V and J ends were trimmed by 5 bases and 1 base, with 11 bases remaining between them. CDR3: CASSRGANNYGYTF. The CDR3, as DNA: TGTGCCAGCTCAAGGGGTGCCAATAACTATGGCTACACCTTC.

A note on this clone: Mismatch with germline at one junction end may stem from a read error. V gene TRBV19 combines with J gene TRBJ2-7; 7 bases are shared with TRBD2. The CDR3 has 13 amino acids. Germline assignment: CDR1 LNHDA and CDR2 SQIVND (reference sequence). The DNA for the CDR3 is TGTGCCAGCAGTAGGGATCGGGGGGACGAGCAGTACTTC. Translation: CASSRDRGDEQYF.

V is TRBV14 and J is TRBJ1-5; D not certain. Trimming removed 0 bases at V and 1 base at J, with 19 bases between. The CDR3 contains 19 residues. The germline gives CDR1 SGHDN, CDR2 FVKESK. CDR3 loop: CASSQDIHGPHESNQPQHF. The CDR3 coding sequence is TGTGCCAGCAGCCAAGATATTCATGGCCCACATGAGAGCAATCAGCCCCAGCATTTT.

The chain recombines TRBV2 with TRBJ1-2; no clear D. CDR3 length: 12 residues. Trimming took off 9 bases at V and 4 bases at J, with 12 bases between the two ends. Germline V CDR1 and CDR2: SNHLY, FYNNEI. CDR3 nucleotide sequence: TGTGCCAGTGGTAGGGCAGCCTATGGCTACACCTTC. Its translation: CASGRAAYGYTF.

The table lists this clone with a few counts. The rearrangement links TRBV30 to TRBJ2-2; possible D gene TRBD2, 6 bases. The length of the CDR3 is 15 residues. Germline CDR1 reads GTSNPN; CDR2 reads SVGIG (reference sequence). V was clipped by 0 bases and J by 5 bases, with 13 bases between them. The CDR3 spells CAWSVLAVETGELFF. As DNA, the CDR3 is TGTGCCTGGAGTGTACTAGCTGTGGAGACCGGGGAGCTGTTTTTT. The variable domain in full, completed from reference TRBV30 and TRBJ2-2, reads SQTIHQWPATLVQPVGSPLSLECTVEGTSNPNLYWYRQAAGRGLQLLFYSVGIGQISSEVPQNLSASRPQDRQFILSSKKLLLSDSGFYLCAWSVLAVETGELFFGEGSRLTVL.

The chain carries TRBV28 and TRBJ2-4; tentative D call: TRBD2 (5 bases). This CDR3 is built from 14 residues. Trimming pared 0 bases from V and 11 bases from J, leaving 14 bases between. Germline lookup yields CDR1 MDHEN and CDR2 SYDVKM. The DNA of the CDR3 is TGTGCCAGCAGTTTATGGGGGAACGGGATCCTTCAGTACTTC. This translates into CASSLWGNGILQYF.

For this clone: Other nucleotide sequences from this sample produce the same CDR3. The chain combines TRBV18 with TRBJ2-7; unclear D gene. The CDR3 length is 14 residues. Trimming stripped 0 bases from V and 0 bases from J, with 6 bases between. The germline gives CDR1 KGHSH, CDR2 LQKENI. CDR3 coding DNA: TGTGCCAGCTCACCACCAGGTGTCTCCTACGAGCAGTACTTC. Translation gives CASSPPGVSYEQYF.

The chain carries TRBV6-1 and TRBJ1-6; D gene uncertain. CDR1 MNHNS and CDR2 SASEGT come from the germline V gene. V was trimmed by 4 bases and J by 6 bases, leaving 7 bases between them. CDR3 length: 13 residues. CDR3 residues: CASSANSNSPLHF. The DNA for the CDR3 is TGTGCCAGCAGTGCAAATTCTAATTCACCCCTCCACTTT.

The rearrangement uses TRBV29-1 and TRBJ2-2, with D possibly matching TRBD1 (6 bases). Germline CDR1 reads SQVTM; CDR2 reads ANQGSEA. The CDR3 length is 13 residues. Trimming pared 3 bases from V and 5 bases from J, leaving 10 bases between. The CDR3 nucleotides read TGCAGCGTTGAGTCCAGGGGAACCGGGGAGCTGTTTTTT. Its protein product is CSVESRGTGELFF.

The genes are TRBV7-3 and TRBJ2-1; D perhaps matches TRBD1 (6 bases). CDR1 and CDR2 from the germline V gene are SGHTA and FQGTGA. The CDR3 is 13 amino acids. Trimming took 1 base from V and 5 from J, leaving 6 bases between them. The CDR3 DNA follows: TGTGCCAGCAGCTTAAACAGGGACAATGAGCAGTTCTTC. Amino acids: CASSLNRDNEQFF.

The V call is TRBV5-1, the J call TRBJ1-1; tentatively, D is TRBD1 (5 bases). V shed 1 base and J shed 5 bases, with 15 bases lying between them. Germline V gene sequence: CDR1 SGHRS, CDR2 YFSETQ. This CDR3 is built from 15 residues. The CDR3: CASSLIPREDTEAFF. The DNA of the CDR3 is TGCGCCAGCAGCTTGATCCCCAGGGAGGATACTGAAGCTTTCTTT.

CDR3 amino acids: CASSERSSGANVLTF. As DNA, the CDR3 is TGTGCCAGCAGTGAGCGGTCCTCTGGGGCCAACGTCCTGACTTTC. The rearrangement joins TRBV6-1 to TRBJ2-6; D not certain. Germline-derived CDR1 and CDR2 are MNHNS and SASEGT. V lost 3 bases to trimming and J lost 0 bases, with 6 bases between them. The CDR3 is 15 amino acids.